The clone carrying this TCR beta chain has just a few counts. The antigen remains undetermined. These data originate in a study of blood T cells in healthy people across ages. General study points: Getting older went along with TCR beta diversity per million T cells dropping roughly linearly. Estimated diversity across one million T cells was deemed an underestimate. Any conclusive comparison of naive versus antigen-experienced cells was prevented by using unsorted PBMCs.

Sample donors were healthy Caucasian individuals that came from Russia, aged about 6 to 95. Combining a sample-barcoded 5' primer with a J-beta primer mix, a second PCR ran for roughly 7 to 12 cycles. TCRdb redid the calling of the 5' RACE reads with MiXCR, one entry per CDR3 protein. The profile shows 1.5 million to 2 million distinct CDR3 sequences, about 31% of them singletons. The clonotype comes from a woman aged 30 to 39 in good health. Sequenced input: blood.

The CDR3: CASSPADRELYGYTF. The CDR3 nucleotides are TGTGCCAGCAGTCCGGCGGACAGGGAACTCTATGGCTACACCTTC. V usage is TRBV25-1 and J usage is TRBJ1-2; 8 bases align to TRBD1. The CDR3 length is 15 residues. From germline, CDR1 is MGHDK and CDR2 SYGVNS. V was clipped by 5 bases and J by 4 bases; unmatched bases: 9.